Listed below are T cell receptor beta chains from one sample, sequenced in a study of a mutant IDH1 vaccine in newly diagnosed glioma. The protocol was immunoSEQ multiplex PCR, while the TCRdb copy is restricted to in-frame clones and leaves out a portion. Among tens of thousands of clones listed, around nine tenths were seen once. The antigens of these receptors remain unknown. The specimen comprised PBMCs, sampled from a glioma patient whose treatment included an IDH1 peptide vaccine. These receptors were obtained from a man aged 25-45 years with glioma. CDR3s include the opening cysteine and the closing phenylalanine or tryptophan.

v_call,j_call,cdr3_aa
TRBV23-1,TRBJ1-2,CASSRTAYTF
TRBV27,TRBJ2-7,CASRTGGSEQYF
TRBV19,TRBJ2-3,CASGLAQDTQYF
TRBV28,TRBJ2-7,CASPPGREASEQYF
TRBV4-3,TRBJ2-3,CASSQEQPTDTQYF
TRBV28,TRBJ2-7,CASSISGGHEQYF
TRBV4-2,TRBJ2-7,CASSQDPTTYEQYF
TRBV7-9,TRBJ2-4,CASRQGAKNIQYF
TRBV14,TRBJ2-5,CASSRGVQETQYF
TRBV6-5,TRBJ2-4,CASRGQGRDIQYF
TRBV4-1,TRBJ1-3,CASSQGGGNTIYF
TRBV6-1,TRBJ1-2,CASSADSVGGVNGYTF
TRBV7-9,TRBJ1-1,CASSSYAMGYTEAFF
TRBV29-1,TRBJ1-1,CSVSGTGDTEAFF
TRBV9,TRBJ2-6,CASSVGAVPGSGANVLTF
TRBV5-6,TRBJ2-7,CASSALAGRTYEQYF
TRBV9,TRBJ2-2,CASSVEPGQGWGTGELFF
TRBV19,TRBJ2-2,CASSHPREVSGELFF
TRBV2,TRBJ2-1,CASSQLAGGDYNEQFF
TRBV7-7,TRBJ2-1,CASSSSLADTYNEQFF
TRBV5-4,TRBJ2-3,CAIPGASDTQYF
TRBV5-1,TRBJ2-2,CASSSGQFTGELFF
TRBV5-8,TRBJ2-4,CASSPIGRGGRYKNIQYF
TRBV5-5,TRBJ1-6,CASSLSGTSASLHF
TRBV28,TRBJ2-7,CASTPYSTYEQYF
TRBV30,TRBJ2-6,CAWDRAAGANVLTF
TRBV27,TRBJ1-5,CASKQGGQPQHF
TRBV29-1,TRBJ2-1,CSVNRGHEQFF
TRBV6-5,TRBJ1-5,CASSYGQGSNQPQHF
TRBV7-3,TRBJ2-3,CASRDERGTDTQYF
TRBV2,TRBJ1-4,CASSAVRDSNEKLFF